The subject of this entry is one T cell receptor (beta chain). This likely reflects a read error, since a far larger clone is one base away. This entry belongs to a study of regulatory T cells in long-lasting Graves disease. Researchers made TCR beta libraries by using iRepertoire HTBI primers and running Arm-PCR on CDR3 regions. Each CDR3 protein is one row after TCRdb ran MiXCR on the multiplex PCR reads. Among 400,000 to 500,000 distinct CDR3 sequences listed, over 15% were seen once. Time point: newly diagnosed GD, antithyroid drugs for less than 3 months. PBMC-derived RNA was used for the TCR library. These data were also reused for a study on T cells in Graves' hyperthyroidism and ophthalmopathy. Turning to that study: Hyperthyroidism, newly diagnosed and lasting under 2 months, affected patients aged 18 to 65.

Material: peripheral blood mononuclear cells (PBMCs), obtained at new diagnosis, from a patient treated with antithyroid drugs. The TCR originated in a woman under 30 with Graves disease.

The CDR3 here is CSARGSGKRSNEQYF. The CDR3 nucleotides read TGCAGTGCTAGGGGCAGCGGGAAACGTAGTAATGAGCAGTACTTC. This sequence joins TRBV20-1 and TRBJ2-5; 7 bases map to TRBD2. The germline V gene encodes CDR1 DFQATT and CDR2 SNEGSKA (reference sequence). V gave up 3 bases and J gave up 11 bases; unmatched junction bases: 18. This CDR3 is 15 amino acids long.